Below, 32 T cell receptor beta chains from the same sample are listed, as sequenced in a study of regulatory T cells in long-lasting Graves disease. The TCR beta library used iRepertoire HTBI primers with Arm-PCR amplification of CDR3. TCRdb reprocessed the multiplex PCR reads with MiXCR, giving one entry per CDR3 protein. This sample carries fewer than 550,000 distinct CDR3 sequences, less than 20% of them seen once, and the ten largest clones take 23%. Specified time point: newly diagnosed GD, antithyroid drugs for less than 3 months. There was RNA extracted from PBMCs, and the TCR library was made from it. These data also featured in a second study, about T cells in Graves' hyperthyroidism and ophthalmopathy.

The sequencing here drew on peripheral blood mononuclear cells (PBMCs), taken at new diagnosis, from a patient treated with antithyroid drugs. These receptors were collected from a woman between 18 and 30 years old with Graves disease.

J is TRBJ2-2 and V is TRBV7-2, with D possibly being TRBD1 (6 bases). This CDR3 contains 16 residues. V shed 2 bases and J shed 6 bases, with 16 bases lying between them. Germline V gives CDR1 SGHTA, CDR2 FQGNSA. The CDR3 DNA sequence: TGTGCCAGCAGCTTATTTCCAGGGGCCCAGTCCGGGGAGCTGTTTTTT. Protein: CASSLFPGAQSGELFF. Variable domain in full (rest from reference TRBV7-2 and TRBJ2-2): GAGVSQSPSNKVTEKGKDVELRCDPISGHTALYWYRQSLGQGLEFLIYFQGNSAPDKSGLPSDRFSAERTGGSVSTLTIQRTQQEDSAVYLCASSLFPGAQSGELFFGEGSRLTVL.

This clonotype was observed at least ten times. This chain links TRBV11-3 with TRBJ1-1, with D perhaps matching TRBD1 (5 bases). CDR1 is SGHNT, CDR2 YENEEA, per germline. The CDR3 covers 13 residues. The ends were cut back, 5 bases at V and 0 bases at J, with 7 bases in the middle. The CDR3 DNA reads as TGTGCCAGCAGCGCGACAGTGAACACTGAAGCTTTCTTT. Translating gives CASSATVNTEAFF. Full variable domain (missing parts from reference TRBV11-3 and TRBJ1-1): EAGVVQSPRYKIIEKKQPVAFWCNPISGHNTLYWYLQNLGQGPELLIRYENEEAVDDSQLPKDRFSAERLKGVDSTLKIQPAELGDSAVYLCASSATVNTEAFFGQGTRLTVV.

The chain recombines TRBV11-2 with TRBJ2-7; TRBD1 aligns across 7 bases. This CDR3 region has 15 residues. After removal of 3 bases from V and 5 bases from J, the junction contained 10 bases not matched to a gene. Per germline, CDR1 SGHAT and CDR2 FQNNGV. The CDR3 region has the DNA TGTGCCAGCAGCTTTCGAGACAGGGCCTTCGACGAGCAGTACTTC. This encodes CASSFRDRAFDEQYF.

The V and J genes are TRBV30 and TRBJ2-7, with D perhaps being TRBD1 or TRBD2 (6 bases each). Germline V lookup: CDR1 GTSNPN, CDR2 SVGIG (reference sequence). V lost 8 bases, J lost 0 bases, and 20 bases lay in between. The CDR3 is made up of 15 amino acids. CDR3 residues: CAGEGGTTSSYEQYF. CDR3 bases: TGTGCCGGTGAGGGGGGCACGACGAGCTCCTACGAGCAGTACTTC.

On this clonotype itself: With a much larger clone just one base away, this may be a read error. The gene calls are TRBV20-1 and TRBJ2-2; D gene ambiguous. CDR1 and CDR2 from the germline V gene are DFQATT and SNEGSKA (reference sequence). The CDR3 has 14 amino acids. Trimming removed 2 bases from V and 1 base from J, with 8 bases in between. The CDR3 sequence: CSARWAGNTGELFF. In DNA form, the CDR3 reads TGCAGTGCTAGATGGGCAGGGAACACCGGGGAGCTGTTTTTT.

With respect to this clonotype: One junction end does not reproduce the germline sequence, and a read error may be involved. The chain uses TRBV18 and TRBJ2-7; no firm D call. The germline V gene encodes CDR1 KGHSH and CDR2 LQKENI. This CDR3 has 13 residues. CDR3 loop: CASSPGSSYEQDF. CDR3 in DNA: TGTGCCAGCTCACCGGGTAGCTCCTACGAGCAGGACTTC.

The genes are TRBV6-2 or TRBV6-3 and TRBJ1-2; 8 bases match TRBD1. The CDR3 totals 15 residues. Trimming cost V 4 bases and J 4 bases; bases outside gene matches: 8. Per the germline V gene, CDR1 is MNHEY and CDR2 is SVGEGT. The CDR3 is CASSSDRRGPYGYTF. In DNA form, the CDR3 reads TGTGCCAGCAGTTCCGACCGCAGGGGGCCCTATGGCTACACCTTC.

At least ten counts were recorded for this clonotype. V usage is TRBV28 and J usage is TRBJ2-5; no clear D. Germline CDR1 MDHEN, CDR2 SYDVKM. The V and J ends lost 6 bases and 2 bases respectively, with 13 bases between them. This CDR3 region has 14 residues. In DNA, the CDR3 is TGTGCCAGCAGGATCGTGGGTTCGCAAGAGACCCAGTACTTC. It is translated as CASRIVGSQETQYF.

This clonotype came up many times. The genes are TRBV7-2 and TRBJ2-1; D is uncertain. The CDR3 has 16 residues. Trimming left V 4 bases short and J 0 bases short, with 13 bases between. The germline V gene encodes CDR1 SGHTA and CDR2 FQGNSA. The CDR3 nucleotides read TGTGCCAGCAGCTCTAGGCCCAGGAGCTCCTACAATGAGCAGTTCTTC. It translates to CASSSRPRSSYNEQFF.

This clonotype was seen at least ten times. This rearrangement joins TRBV27 to TRBJ2-5; 7 positions agree with TRBD2. The CDR3 has 15 amino acids. The junction had 7 bases not matched to a gene; V was cut back by 6 bases and J by 0 bases. Germline values: CDR1 MNHEY, CDR2 SMNVEV (reference sequence). The CDR3 DNA reads TGTGCCAGCAGAAACCTAGCGGTGTACCAAGAGACCCAGTACTTC. It codes for CASRNLAVYQETQYF.

The rearrangement links TRBV20-1 to TRBJ2-4; D is tentatively TRBD1 or TRBD2 (5 bases each). CDR3 size: 14 residues. V lost 1 base and J lost 0, with 7 bases in between. Germline V gives CDR1 DFQATT, CDR2 SNEGSKA (reference sequence). CDR3 sequence: CSARGGIAKNIQYF. The CDR3 DNA is TGCAGTGCTAGAGGGGGGATAGCCAAAAACATTCAGTACTTC.

This rearrangement joins TRBV7-9 to TRBJ2-7; no reliable D call. Deletions cut 7 bases from V and 5 bases from J, with 15 bases between. Looked up from germline, CDR1 is SEHNR and CDR2 is FQNEAQ (reference sequence). The CDR3 contains 13 residues. The CDR3 reads CASTPPGGDEQYF. The CDR3 nucleotides are TGTGCCAGCACCCCCCCCGGCGGAGACGAGCAGTACTTC. The whole variable domain, filled in from reference TRBV7-9 and TRBJ2-7, reads DTGVSQNPRHKITKRGQNVTFRCDPISEHNRLYWYRQTLGQGPEFLTYFQNEAQLEKSRLLSDRFSAERPKGSFSTLEIQRTEQGDSAMYLCASTPPGGDEQYFGPGTRLTVT.

This clonotype appeared many times. The chain recombines TRBV2 with TRBJ2-1; D may be TRBD1 (6 bases). The CDR3 is 10 residues long. Germline values: CDR1 SNHLY, CDR2 FYNNEI. Deletions cut 6 bases from V and 9 bases from J, with 6 bases between. The CDR3, as DNA: TGTGCCAGCAGGGGGGCTGAGCAGTTCTTC. Translated, it gives CASRGAEQFF.

At least ten counts were recorded for this clonotype. The rearrangement links TRBV6-5 to TRBJ2-3; a weak D match, TRBD2 (6 bases). Germline-derived CDR1 and CDR2 are MNHEY and SVGAGI. This CDR3 has 16 residues. V was trimmed by 2 bases and J by 0 bases, leaving 12 bases between them. CDR3 protein: CASSYGIAASTDTQYF. The CDR3 DNA is TGTGCCAGCAGTTACGGAATAGCGGCTAGCACAGATACGCAGTATTTT.

This clonotype was picked up many times. The CDR3 nucleotides read TGCAGTGCTAGTGTGTGGGGCGGGGGGACCAATGAGCAGTTCTTC. This translates into CSASVWGGGTNEQFF. This chain links TRBV20-1 with TRBJ2-1; TRBD2 agrees at 8 bases. The CDR3 has 15 residues. The ends lost 3 bases at V and 6 bases at J; junction bases unmatched: 10. Germline loops: CDR1 DFQATT, CDR2 SNEGSKA (reference sequence).

In DNA, the CDR3 is TGTGCCTGGAGTGTAGGTGTAGGGGCCTACGAGCAGTACTTC. Its translation: CAWSVGVGAYEQYF. This chain connects TRBV30 to TRBJ2-7, with TRBD1 as a possible D gene (5 bases). The length of the CDR3 is 14 residues. Germline V gives CDR1 GTSNPN, CDR2 SVGIG (reference sequence). The V end was cut by 0 bases, the J end by 2 bases, with 11 bases between.

This chain links TRBV25-1 with TRBJ2-5, with 7 bases fitting TRBD2. V was clipped by 3 bases and J by 7 bases; unmatched bases: 11. CDR3 length: 15 residues. Germline assignment: CDR1 MGHDK and CDR2 SYGVNS. The CDR3 loop reads CASSDSGDYPGTQYF. The CDR3 coding sequence is TGTGCCAGCAGTGACTCGGGGGACTACCCAGGGACCCAGTACTTC.

This clonotype was seen repeatedly, ten times or more. This chain joins TRBV7-2 and TRBJ2-7, with 8 bases fitting TRBD2. CDR3 length: 14 amino acids. Germline CDR1 and CDR2: SGHTA and FQGNSA. Trimming cost V 4 bases and J 1 base; bases outside gene matches: 3. The CDR3 DNA reads TGTGCCAGCAGCTCGGTAGCGGGGTCCTACGAGCAGTACTTC. Translating gives CASSSVAGSYEQYF.

This clonotype was detected only once. A single base separates this from a much larger clone, so it may be a read error. The final CDR3 position lacks the conserved phenylalanine or tryptophan, pointing to a likely read error. V gene TRBV28 combines with J gene TRBJ2-7; 11 positions match TRBD2. The CDR3 has 14 residues. Unmatched junction bases numbered 3, after V lost 6 bases and J lost 2 bases. Germline CDR1 and CDR2: MDHEN and SYDVKM. The CDR3 sequence: CASSKTSGTYEQYL. The CDR3, as DNA: TGTGCCAGCAGCAAGACTAGCGGGACCTACGAGCAGTACCTC.

In its sample, this clonotype was seen many times. The CDR3 DNA is TGTGCCAGCAGTTCGGACAGGGCTGGGGCCAACGTCCTGACTTTC. This translates into CASSSDRAGANVLTF. V gene TRBV11-2 combines with J gene TRBJ2-6; 8 nucleotides line up with TRBD1. With V trimmed by 6 bases and J by 2 bases, 3 bases remained unmatched. The CDR3 is 15 amino acids. Germline CDR1 reads SGHAT; CDR2 reads FQNNGV.

This clonotype was detected many times. The genes are TRBV20-1 and TRBJ1-6; weak D call: TRBD1 (5 bases). With 0 bases removed from V and 9 bases from J, the gap between germline ends came to 12 bases. Per germline, CDR1 DFQATT and CDR2 SNEGSKA (reference sequence). The CDR3 covers 14 residues. The CDR3: CSARDVGGISPLHF. CDR3 coding DNA: TGCAGTGCTAGAGATGTGGGGGGGATTTCACCCCTCCACTTT.

This clonotype has just a few counts. CDR3: CASSQVPRAEQYF. The CDR3 DNA reads as TGCGCCAGCAGCCAAGTCCCCAGGGCCGAGCAGTACTTC. The chain recombines TRBV4-1 with TRBJ2-7; TRBD1 is a possible D gene (5 bases). This CDR3 has 13 amino acids. Germline CDR1 and CDR2: MGHRA and YSYEKL. Trimming removed 1 base from V and 6 bases from J, with 10 bases in between.

The V and J genes are TRBV6-4 and TRBJ1-1; D gene uncertain. In germline, CDR1 is MRHNA, CDR2 SNTAGT. CDR3 length: 14 residues. V was clipped by 3 bases and J by 8 bases, with 16 bases between them. DNA of the CDR3: TGTGCCAGCAGTGAGTGGGTAGGGAGCTCCGAAGCTTTCTTT. This codes for CASSEWVGSSEAFF.

The CDR3: CASSFYRVKDQETQYF. The CDR3 nucleotides are TGTGCCAGCAGTTTTTACAGGGTAAAGGACCAAGAGACCCAGTACTTC. The chain is built from TRBV28 and TRBJ2-5, with TRBD1 as a possible D gene (6 bases). The CDR3 has 16 amino acids. Looked up from germline, CDR1 is MDHEN and CDR2 is SYDVKM. V lost 3 bases and J lost 0, with 14 bases in between.

The V and J genes are TRBV20-1 and TRBJ1-2; TRBD1 agrees at 7 bases. Germline CDR1 reads DFQATT; CDR2 reads SNEGSKA (reference sequence). The CDR3 length is 13 residues. J was trimmed by 4 bases and V by 6 bases; bases with no gene match: 8. The CDR3 region has the DNA TGCAGTGCCGGGACAGCGTCTCTCTATGGCTACACCTTC. It specifies CSAGTASLYGYTF.

This clonotype has ten or more counts. The J gene is TRBJ1-2, the V gene TRBV20-1; D perhaps matches TRBD1 (6 bases). This CDR3 has 12 amino acids. In germline, CDR1 is DFQATT, CDR2 SNEGSKA (reference sequence). Trimming pared 3 bases from V and 4 bases from J, leaving 9 bases between. CDR3 coding DNA: TGCAGTGCTAGCAGGGGAGGCTATGGCTACACCTTC. Protein sequence: CSASRGGYGYTF.

In its sample, this clonotype was seen many times. This chain connects TRBV28 to TRBJ1-2; no clear D gene. This CDR3 has 12 residues. The ends were cut back, 1 base at V and 5 bases at J, with 5 bases in the middle. The V gene's germline CDR1 is MDHEN and CDR2 SYDVKM. The CDR3 region is CASSLFPYGYTF. The CDR3 nucleotides are TGTGCCAGCAGTTTATTCCCTTATGGCTACACCTTC.

This sequence joins TRBV29-1 and TRBJ1-2; 10 positions agree with TRBD1. Looked up from germline, CDR1 is SQVTM and CDR2 is ANQGSEA. This CDR3 has 13 amino acids. The junction had 3 bases not matched to a gene; V was cut back by 5 bases and J by 3 bases. The CDR3: CSVRQGADYGYTF. CDR3 nucleotides: TGCAGCGTTCGACAGGGGGCTGACTATGGCTACACCTTC.

The sample holds a few counts of this clonotype. The chain combines TRBV6-5 with TRBJ2-4, with D hard to call. This CDR3 comprises 14 residues. Germline loops: CDR1 MNHEY, CDR2 SVGAGI. The V gene lost 0 bases and the J gene lost 5 bases, with 8 bases spanning the gap. CDR3 protein: CASSYSPTENIQYF. The CDR3 coding sequence is TGTGCCAGCAGTTACTCCCCTACAGAAAACATTCAGTACTTC.

In the case of this clonotype: A clone one base away is much larger, so this may be a read error. The rearrangement links TRBV7-6 to TRBJ2-3, with D possibly TRBD2 on 6 matching bases. V was cut by 0 bases and J by 2 bases, with 6 bases left in between. From germline, CDR1 is SGHVS and CDR2 FNYEAQ. There are 14 residues in the CDR3. DNA for the CDR3: TGTGCCAGCAGCTTAGCGGGACTCACAGATACGCAGTATTTT. Amino acid sequence: CASSLAGLTDTQYF.

This clonotype appeared a few times. The V gene is TRBV2, the J gene TRBJ1-2; D gene unclear. The germline CDR1 and CDR2 sequences are SNHLY and FYNNEI. This CDR3 is 14 amino acids long. The germline V and J ends were trimmed by 2 bases and 5 bases, with 12 bases remaining between them. The CDR3 DNA sequence: TGTGCCAGCAGTGAAAGTATCGGCACTTATGGCTACACCTTC. This codes for CASSESIGTYGYTF.

V is TRBV7-2 and J is TRBJ1-2; 7 nucleotides agree with TRBD1. This CDR3 comprises 14 residues. V lost 1 base, J lost 7 bases, and 6 bases stayed unmatched. From germline, CDR1 is SGHTA and CDR2 FQGNSA. The chain's CDR3 is CASSLGDRASGYTF. CDR3 bases: TGTGCCAGCAGCTTAGGCGACAGGGCAAGTGGCTACACCTTC.